One T cell receptor (beta chain) is described in this entry. No antigen is known for it. This sample was taken from a study of T cell responses to AZD1222 COVID-19 vaccine. Findings and limits, study-wide: The study reported that nearly half of spike-specific TCRs target unmutated variant regions. Researchers took repertoire samples only after the peak T cell response had come. Spike-specific TCR breadth and depth both grew after two AZD1222 doses. Most donors were white British and more were female, and clonal diversity was possibly underestimated.

V was cut by 3 bases and J by 9 bases, with 13 bases left in between. The CDR3 sequence is 13 residues long. Germline V gene sequence: CDR1 SGHRS, CDR2 YFSETQ. Sequencing was performed with immunoSEQ multiplex PCR; in TCRdb, only in-frame clones are kept and a portion is missing. Here the sample spans roughly 160,000 clones, around nine tenths being singletons. The starting material was peripheral blood, obtained 28 days after the second AZD1222 dose. This TCR was recovered from an adult who received the AZD1222 COVID-19 vaccine. The chain employs TRBV5-1 and TRBJ2-1, with D tentatively TRBD1 (5 bases). CDR3 in amino acids: CASSYTGASEQFF. The CDR3 region has the DNA TGCGCCAGCAGCTATACAGGTGCTAGTGAGCAGTTCTTC.